This TCR beta chain derives from a study of shared clonotypes between healthy human individuals. The CDR3 spans 18 residues. With 2 bases removed from V and 0 bases from J, the gap between germline ends came to 18 bases. Per germline, CDR1 LGHNA and CDR2 YNFKEQ. On this clone itself: Antigen unknown.

The study's findings and limits: Shared across several donors were around 5% of the naive CD4 clonotypes.

Measured with immunoSEQ multiplex PCR; TCRdb has only the in-frame clones, and not every one. The sample holds fewer than 2.5 million clones, 93% seen once. The chain couples TRBV4-2 to TRBJ2-3; tentative D call: TRBD2 (6 bases). The source of this sequence is a man in his late teens or twenties in good health. Some clones in this sample may be carry-over from other donors' samples. The sequenced material came from naive CD4+ T cells from PBMCs. Subset specified: CD45RA+ positively selected. The DNA of the CDR3 is TGTGCCAGCAGCCAAAAGGGGAGTAGCGGTACTAGCACAGATACGCAGTATTTT. Translation: CASSQKGSSGTSTDTQYF.